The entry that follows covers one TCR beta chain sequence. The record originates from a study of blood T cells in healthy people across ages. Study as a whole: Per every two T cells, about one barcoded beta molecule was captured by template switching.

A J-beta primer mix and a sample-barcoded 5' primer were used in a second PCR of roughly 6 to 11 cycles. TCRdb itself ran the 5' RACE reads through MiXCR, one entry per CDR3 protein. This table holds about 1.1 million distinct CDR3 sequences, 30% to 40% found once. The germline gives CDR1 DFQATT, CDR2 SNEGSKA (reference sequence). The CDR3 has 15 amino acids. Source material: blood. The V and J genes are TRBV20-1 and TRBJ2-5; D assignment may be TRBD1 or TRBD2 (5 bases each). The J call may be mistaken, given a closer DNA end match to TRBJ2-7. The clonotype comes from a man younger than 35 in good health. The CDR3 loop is CSVIEGSRPPYEQYF. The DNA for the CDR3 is TGCAGTGTTATCGAGGGGTCCCGGCCCCCCTACGAGCAGTACTTC.